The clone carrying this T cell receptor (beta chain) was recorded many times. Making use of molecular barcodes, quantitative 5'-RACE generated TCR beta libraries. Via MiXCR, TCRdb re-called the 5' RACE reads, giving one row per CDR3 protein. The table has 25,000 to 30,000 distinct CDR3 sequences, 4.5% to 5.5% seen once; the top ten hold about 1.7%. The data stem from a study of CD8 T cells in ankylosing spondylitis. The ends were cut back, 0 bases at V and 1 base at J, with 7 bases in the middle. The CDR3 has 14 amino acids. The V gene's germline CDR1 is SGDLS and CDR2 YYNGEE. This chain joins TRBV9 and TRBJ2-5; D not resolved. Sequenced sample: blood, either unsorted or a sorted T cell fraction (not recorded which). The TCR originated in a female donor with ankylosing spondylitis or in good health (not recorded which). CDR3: CASSVDSRQETQYF. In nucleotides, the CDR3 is TGTGCCAGCAGCGTAGACTCTCGCCAAGAGACCCAGTACTTC.